This TCR beta chain was profiled in a study of T cell responses to AZD1222 COVID-19 vaccine. Overall study: Researchers grouped second doses given at about 4 or about 12 weeks into one pool. Findings of the study overall: CD4 TCRs associated with vaccination spanned spike, dominating at 160-218 and 743-854. The donors showed a predominance of white British ancestry and of females, with possible underestimation of clonal diversity. Two AZD1222 doses significantly raised spike-specific TCR breadth and depth over controls.

The table came from immunoSEQ multiplex PCR; TCRdb's copy has only in-frame clones and leaves some out. The sample lists some 120,000 clones; 88% were seen once. V lost 4 bases and J lost 2, with 12 bases in between. Germline V gives CDR1 LNHDA, CDR2 SQIVND (reference sequence). CDR3 length: 15 residues. Concerning this clone itself: The antigen is unknown.

This clonotype originated in an adult in good health. The V and J genes are TRBV19 and TRBJ1-5; D gene unclear. Sequenced here: peripheral blood, sampled on day 0 of AZD1222 vaccination. CDR3 nucleotide sequence: TGTGCCAGTAGTACCTCGGTGAGGGGCAATCAGCCCCAGCATTTT. Its translation is CASSTSVRGNQPQHF.